This is a list of T cell receptor beta chains from one sample in a study of PD-1 blockade in mismatch repair-deficient tumors. Libraries were prepared by immunoSEQ multiplex PCR; TCRdb keeps only in-frame clonotypes and omits some of them. This sample carries about 9,400 clones, approximately 85% of them seen once, and the ten largest clones take approximately 0.92%. Sequences were derived from PBMCs, sampled 46 to 49 weeks after starting pembrolizumab. The receptors were gathered from an adult with mismatch repair-deficient cancer. Each CDR3 is given with its conserved first and last residue. D genes are given only for firm matches. Some rows mark clone size as missing; the rest say once, few, many or name a class of expanded clone.

J gene: TRBJ2-1; clone size: NA; V gene: TRBV5-1; D gene: TRBD2; CDR3 protein: CASSLSSGSSYNEQFF; CDR3 DNA: TGCGCCAGCAGCTTGAGTAGCGGGAGCTCCTACAATGAGCAGTTCTTC
J gene: TRBJ1-6; clone size: NA; V gene: TRBV10-3; D gene: NA; CDR3 protein: CASRTGSSYNSPLHF; CDR3 DNA: TGTGCCTCCCGGACGGGAAGCTCCTATAATTCACCCCTCCACTTT
J gene: TRBJ2-1; clone size: once; V gene: TRBV27; D gene: TRBD2; CDR3 protein: CASSLGTSGSWDNEQFF; CDR3 DNA: TGTGCCAGCAGTCTAGGGACTAGCGGGAGTTGGGACAATGAGCAGTTCTTC
J gene: TRBJ2-5; clone size: NA; V gene: TRBV10-2; D gene: TRBD1; CDR3 protein: CASSVGQGYWETQYF; CDR3 DNA: TGCGCCAGCAGTGTAGGACAGGGATACTGGGAGACCCAGTACTTC
J gene: TRBJ2-2; clone size: NA; V gene: TRBV5-1; D gene: NA; CDR3 protein: CASSLAVAGAGTGELFF; CDR3 DNA: TGCGCCAGCAGCTTGGCCGTTGCAGGGGCGGGTACCGGGGAGCTGTTTTTT
J gene: TRBJ2-3; clone size: NA; V gene: TRBV6-1; D gene: TRBD1; CDR3 protein: CASSLMTGSTDTQYF; CDR3 DNA: TGTGCCAGCAGTTTGATGACAGGGTCAACAGATACGCAGTATTTT
J gene: TRBJ1-2; clone size: NA; V gene: TRBV7-9; D gene: TRBD1; CDR3 protein: CASSFTGEGYTF; CDR3 DNA: TGTGCCAGCAGCTTTACAGGGGAAGGCTACACCTTC
J gene: TRBJ2-7; clone size: NA; V gene: TRBV5-4; D gene: TRBD2; CDR3 protein: CASSLGGGDYEQYF; CDR3 DNA: TGTGCCAGCAGCTTGGGGGGAGGGGACTACGAGCAGTACTTC
J gene: TRBJ1-1; clone size: NA; V gene: TRBV25-1; D gene: NA; CDR3 protein: CASSGAWMNTEAFF; CDR3 DNA: TGTGCCAGCAGTGGGGCGTGGATGAACACTGAAGCTTTCTTT
J gene: TRBJ2-2; clone size: NA; V gene: TRBV5-1; D gene: NA; CDR3 protein: CASRYRQGGNLPGELFF; CDR3 DNA: TGCGCCAGCAGATATCGACAGGGAGGTAACCTACCGGGGGAGCTGTTTTTT
J gene: TRBJ1-2; clone size: NA; V gene: TRBV27; D gene: TRBD1; CDR3 protein: CASSPSGTGNGYTF; CDR3 DNA: TGTGCCAGCAGCCCTTCCGGGACAGGGAACGGCTACACCTTC
J gene: TRBJ2-3; clone size: few; V gene: TRBV5-1; D gene: TRBD2; CDR3 protein: CASSWGSGNPSTDTQYF; CDR3 DNA: TGCGCCAGCAGCTGGGGGAGCGGGAACCCTAGCACAGATACGCAGTATTTT
J gene: TRBJ1-1; clone size: NA; V gene: TRBV6-5; D gene: TRBD1; CDR3 protein: CASRQRTGKTEAFF; CDR3 DNA: TGTGCCAGCAGACAAAGGACAGGGAAAACTGAAGCTTTCTTT
J gene: TRBJ1-1; clone size: NA; V gene: TRBV11-3; D gene: NA; CDR3 protein: CASSLGEAGKAFF; CDR3 DNA: TGTGCCAGCAGCTTAGGAGAGGCCGGTAAAGCTTTCTTT
J gene: TRBJ2-1; clone size: NA; V gene: TRBV27; D gene: NA; CDR3 protein: CASRKGTGDYNEQFF; CDR3 DNA: TGTGCCAGCAGAAAGGGGACGGGAGACTACAATGAGCAGTTCTTC
J gene: TRBJ2-1; clone size: NA; V gene: TRBV12-5; D gene: TRBD2; CDR3 protein: CASGFTAGSNEQFF; CDR3 DNA: TGTGCTAGTGGTTTTACAGCGGGATCGAATGAGCAGTTCTTC
J gene: TRBJ1-1; clone size: NA; V gene: TRBV6-1; D gene: TRBD1; CDR3 protein: CASSAGTGATSTGGAFF; CDR3 DNA: TGTGCCAGCAGTGCAGGGACAGGGGCCACGAGCACCGGTGGGGCTTTCTTT
J gene: TRBJ2-1; clone size: NA; V gene: TRBV19; D gene: TRBD2; CDR3 protein: CASSRTGTTTEQFF; CDR3 DNA: TGTGCCAGTAGTAGAACCGGGACTACCACTGAGCAGTTCTTC
J gene: TRBJ1-1; clone size: NA; V gene: TRBV5-1; D gene: NA; CDR3 protein: CASSLLLKQGITEVFF; CDR3 DNA: TGCGCCAGCAGCTTATTGTTGAAACAGGGTATCACTGAAGTTTTCTTT
J gene: TRBJ1-2; clone size: NA; V gene: TRBV19; D gene: NA; CDR3 protein: CASSIWGVDYGYTF; CDR3 DNA: TGTGCCAGTAGTATCTGGGGAGTGGACTATGGCTACACCTTC
J gene: TRBJ2-7; clone size: few; V gene: TRBV5-1; D gene: NA; CDR3 protein: CASSLSLAGQLHEQYF; CDR3 DNA: TGCGCCAGCAGCTTGAGCTTAGCGGGACAGCTCCACGAGCAGTACTTC
J gene: TRBJ2-3; clone size: NA; V gene: TRBV18; D gene: NA; CDR3 protein: CASSSPSTDTQYF; CDR3 DNA: TGTGCCAGCTCTTCCCCTAGCACAGATACGCAGTATTTT
J gene: TRBJ1-4; clone size: NA; V gene: TRBV9; D gene: TRBD1; CDR3 protein: CASSVQGAGEKLFF; CDR3 DNA: TGTGCCAGCAGCGTACAGGGGGCAGGTGAAAAACTGTTTTTT
J gene: TRBJ2-1; clone size: NA; V gene: TRBV7-3; D gene: NA; CDR3 protein: CASSLDNYNEQFF; CDR3 DNA: TGTGCCAGCAGTCTGGACAACTACAATGAGCAGTTCTTC
J gene: TRBJ2-7; clone size: NA; V gene: TRBV11-2; D gene: TRBD2; CDR3 protein: CASSFASGSQPTSYEQYF; CDR3 DNA: TGTGCCAGCAGCTTTGCTAGCGGGAGCCAACCTACGTCCTACGAGCAGTACTTC
J gene: TRBJ1-4; clone size: NA; V gene: TRBV29-1; D gene: NA; CDR3 protein: CSVGTANEKLFF; CDR3 DNA: TGCAGCGTTGGGACAGCTAATGAAAAACTGTTTTTT
J gene: TRBJ2-3; clone size: once; V gene: TRBV11-2; D gene: NA; CDR3 protein: CASSFDRDTQYF; CDR3 DNA: TGTGCCAGCAGCTTTGACAGGGATACGCAGTATTTT
J gene: TRBJ2-1; clone size: NA; V gene: TRBV5-4; D gene: TRBD2; CDR3 protein: CASSLISSGLLEQFF; CDR3 DNA: TGTGCCAGCAGCTTGATTTCTAGCGGCCTCCTTGAGCAGTTCTTC
J gene: TRBJ2-4; clone size: NA; V gene: TRBV5-4; D gene: NA; CDR3 protein: CASSHMGEVAKNIQYF; CDR3 DNA: TGTGCCAGCAGTCACATGGGGGAGGTAGCCAAAAACATTCAGTACTTC
J gene: TRBJ2-1; clone size: NA; V gene: TRBV4-1; D gene: TRBD2; CDR3 protein: CASSQGAPGTNHNEQFF; CDR3 DNA: TGCGCCAGCAGCCAAGGGGCTCCCGGGACTAACCACAATGAGCAGTTCTTC
J gene: TRBJ2-1; clone size: NA; V gene: TRBV28; D gene: NA; CDR3 protein: CASSLPVYNEQFF; CDR3 DNA: TGTGCCAGCAGTCTTCCCGTCTACAATGAGCAGTTCTTC
J gene: TRBJ2-3; clone size: NA; V gene: TRBV5-4; D gene: TRBD2; CDR3 protein: CASSSGLAGGTDTQYF; CDR3 DNA: TGTGCCAGCAGCTCGGGACTAGCGGGGGGCACAGATACGCAGTATTTT
J gene: TRBJ2-5; clone size: NA; V gene: TRBV11-3; D gene: NA; CDR3 protein: CASSWSPAGSETQYF; CDR3 DNA: TGTGCCAGCAGTTGGTCCCCCGCCGGGTCGGAGACCCAGTACTTC
J gene: TRBJ1-1; clone size: few; V gene: TRBV28; D gene: TRBD1; CDR3 protein: CAITGVETEAFF; CDR3 DNA: TGTGCCATTACAGGGGTCGAGACTGAAGCTTTCTTT
J gene: TRBJ2-7; clone size: NA; V gene: TRBV27; D gene: TRBD1; CDR3 protein: CASSLAGTGNEQYF; CDR3 DNA: TGTGCCAGCAGTTTAGCCGGGACAGGGAACGAGCAGTACTTC
J gene: TRBJ2-2; clone size: NA; V gene: TRBV5-1; D gene: TRBD2; CDR3 protein: CASSLIASGREYTGELFF; CDR3 DNA: TGCGCCAGCAGCTTGATTGCTAGCGGGAGGGAGTACACCGGGGAGCTGTTTTTT
J gene: TRBJ2-1; clone size: NA; V gene: TRBV6-1; D gene: TRBD1; CDR3 protein: CASSERRIWTGDFDEQFF; CDR3 DNA: TGTGCCAGCAGTGAAAGGCGGATTTGGACAGGGGATTTCGATGAGCAGTTCTTC
J gene: TRBJ2-3; clone size: once; V gene: TRBV5-1; D gene: TRBD1; CDR3 protein: CASSGRAGGNTDTQYF; CDR3 DNA: TGCGCCAGCAGCGGTAGGGCAGGGGGCAACACAGATACGCAGTATTTT
J gene: TRBJ2-3; clone size: NA; V gene: TRBV27; D gene: TRBD2; CDR3 protein: CASSLAGSIVDTQYF; CDR3 DNA: TGTGCCAGCAGCCTAGCGGGATCTATAGTAGATACGCAGTATTTT
J gene: TRBJ2-2; clone size: NA; V gene: TRBV7-3; D gene: TRBD2; CDR3 protein: CASSRTSGTNTGELFF; CDR3 DNA: TGTGCCAGCAGCAGAACTAGCGGGACGAACACCGGGGAGCTGTTTTTT
J gene: TRBJ1-2; clone size: NA; V gene: TRBV7-9; D gene: TRBD1; CDR3 protein: CASSLEGTGSGYTF; CDR3 DNA: TGTGCCAGCAGCTTAGAAGGGACAGGATCCGGCTACACCTTC
J gene: TRBJ2-7; clone size: NA; V gene: TRBV27; D gene: TRBD1; CDR3 protein: CASSPTGVYEQYF; CDR3 DNA: TGTGCCAGCAGCCCGACAGGGGTCTACGAGCAGTACTTC
J gene: TRBJ2-2; clone size: NA; V gene: TRBV5-1; D gene: NA; CDR3 protein: CASSLDGRGHTGELFF; CDR3 DNA: TGCGCCAGCAGCTTGGATGGACGGGGTCACACCGGGGAGCTGTTTTTT
J gene: TRBJ1-2; clone size: NA; V gene: TRBV6-1; D gene: NA; CDR3 protein: CASRENYGYTF; CDR3 DNA: TGTGCCAGCCGGGAAAACTATGGCTACACCTTC
J gene: TRBJ2-7; clone size: NA; V gene: TRBV30; D gene: TRBD1; CDR3 protein: CAWSYGTGGYEQYF; CDR3 DNA: TGTGCCTGGAGTTACGGGACAGGGGGCTACGAGCAGTACTTC
J gene: TRBJ2-7; clone size: NA; V gene: TRBV5-1; D gene: NA; CDR3 protein: CASGENSYEQYF; CDR3 DNA: TGCGCCAGCGGGGAGAACTCCTACGAGCAGTACTTC
J gene: TRBJ2-7; clone size: few; V gene: TRBV18; D gene: TRBD1; CDR3 protein: CASSPQRTGMGYEQYF; CDR3 DNA: TGTGCCAGCTCACCACAACGGACAGGGATGGGTTACGAGCAGTACTTC
J gene: TRBJ1-1; clone size: NA; V gene: TRBV28; D gene: TRBD1; CDR3 protein: CASSLEDGTGPTEAFF; CDR3 DNA: TGTGCCAGCAGTTTAGAGGACGGGACAGGGCCCACTGAAGCTTTCTTT
J gene: TRBJ1-5; clone size: NA; V gene: TRBV28; D gene: TRBD1; CDR3 protein: CASSRGQGVWQPQHF; CDR3 DNA: TGTGCCAGCAGCCGAGGACAGGGGGTCTGGCAGCCCCAGCATTTT
J gene: TRBJ2-1; clone size: NA; V gene: TRBV25-1; D gene: TRBD2; CDR3 protein: CASSRAGSNEQFF; CDR3 DNA: TGTGCCAGCAGTCGAGCGGGGAGTAATGAGCAGTTCTTC
J gene: TRBJ2-7; clone size: NA; V gene: TRBV6-5; D gene: TRBD1; CDR3 protein: CASRPNRGSYEQYF; CDR3 DNA: TGTGCCAGCAGACCTAACAGGGGCTCCTACGAGCAGTACTTC
J gene: TRBJ2-1; clone size: NA; V gene: TRBV5-4; D gene: TRBD2; CDR3 protein: CASSPDSGSRGNEQFF; CDR3 DNA: TGTGCCAGCAGCCCAGATAGCGGGAGTCGTGGAAATGAGCAGTTCTTC
J gene: TRBJ2-7; clone size: NA; V gene: TRBV28; D gene: TRBD2; CDR3 protein: CASSSISSGRRDEQYF; CDR3 DNA: TGTGCCAGCAGTTCTATTTCTAGCGGGAGGAGGGACGAGCAGTACTTC
J gene: TRBJ1-4; clone size: NA; V gene: TRBV15; D gene: NA; CDR3 protein: CATSRESQGGREKLFF; CDR3 DNA: TGTGCCACCAGCAGAGAGTCACAGGGCGGTAGGGAAAAACTGTTTTTT
J gene: TRBJ2-7; clone size: few; V gene: TRBV5-1; D gene: TRBD2; CDR3 protein: CASSQTTSGSREQYF; CDR3 DNA: TGCGCCAGCAGCCAGACGACTAGCGGGAGTCGCGAGCAGTACTTC
J gene: TRBJ2-3; clone size: NA; V gene: TRBV30; D gene: TRBD2; CDR3 protein: CAWETSGRNTQYF; CDR3 DNA: TGTGCCTGGGAGACTAGCGGGAGGAATACGCAGTATTTT
J gene: TRBJ2-3; clone size: once; V gene: TRBV5-4; D gene: TRBD2; CDR3 protein: CASSLYGRRTDTQYF; CDR3 DNA: TGTGCCAGCAGCTTGTACGGGAGGCGCACAGATACGCAGTATTTT
J gene: TRBJ1-1; clone size: NA; V gene: TRBV6-1; D gene: NA; CDR3 protein: CAVGGGSINTEAFF; CDR3 DNA: TGTGCCGTCGGGGGGGGGAGTATTAACACTGAAGCTTTCTTT